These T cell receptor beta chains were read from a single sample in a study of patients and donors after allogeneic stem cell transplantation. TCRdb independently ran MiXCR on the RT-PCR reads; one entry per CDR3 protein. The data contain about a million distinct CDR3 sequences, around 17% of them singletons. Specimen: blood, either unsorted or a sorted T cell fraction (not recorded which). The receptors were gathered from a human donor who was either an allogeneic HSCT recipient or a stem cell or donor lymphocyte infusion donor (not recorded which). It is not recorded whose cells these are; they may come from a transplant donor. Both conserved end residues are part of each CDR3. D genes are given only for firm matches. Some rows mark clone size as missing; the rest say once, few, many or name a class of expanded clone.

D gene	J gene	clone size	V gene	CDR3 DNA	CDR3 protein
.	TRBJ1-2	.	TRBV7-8	TGTGCCAGCAGCTTAGCAGAAGGCTACACCTTC	CASSLAEGYTF
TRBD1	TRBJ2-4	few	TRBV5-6	TGTGCCAGCAGCTGGGGACAGGGGGACATTCAGTACTTC	CASSWGQGDIQYF
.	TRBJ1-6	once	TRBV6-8	TGTGCCAGCAGTTACATAAGGGAGTGGCCCCTCCACTTT	CASSYIREWPLHF
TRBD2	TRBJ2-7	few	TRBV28	TGTGCCAGCAGTTTACCAGGACTAGCGAATCCCTACGAGCAGTACTTC	CASSLPGLANPYEQYF
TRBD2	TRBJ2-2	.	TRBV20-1	TGCAGTGCTCAAATAGCGGGGGGAATAAACACCGGGGAGCTGTTTTTT	CSAQIAGGINTGELFF
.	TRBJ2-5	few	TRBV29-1	TGCAGCGGTGGGCGTCGGGAGACCCAGTACTTC	CSGGRRETQYF
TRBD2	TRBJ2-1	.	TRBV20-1	TGCAGTGCTAGAGAGAGGAGATTATCCGGGACTAGCTCCTACAATGAGCAGTTCTTC	CSARERRLSGTSSYNEQFF
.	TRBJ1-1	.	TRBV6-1	TGTGCCGCCCGAAGGGGAATGAACACTGAAGCTTTCTTT	CAARRGMNTEAFF
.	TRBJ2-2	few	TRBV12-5	TGTGCTAGTGGTTTTGTGGGGGTAGTACCTGGGGAGCTGTTTTTT	CASGFVGVVPGELFF
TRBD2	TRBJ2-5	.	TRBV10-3	TGTGCCACCTGGACTAGCCTACAAGAGACCCAGTACTTC	CATWTSLQETQYF
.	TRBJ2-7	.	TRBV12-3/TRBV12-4	TGTGCCAGCAGTTTTACTAGACGCGAGCAGTACTTC	CASSFTRREQYF
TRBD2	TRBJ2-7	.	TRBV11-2	TGTGCCAGCAGCTTAGGGGCTAGCGGGGGATACGAGCAGTACTTC	CASSLGASGGYEQYF
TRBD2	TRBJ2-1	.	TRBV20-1	TGCAGTGCTACCGTCGGACTAGCGGGAGGCAATGAGCAGTTCTTC	CSATVGLAGGNEQFF
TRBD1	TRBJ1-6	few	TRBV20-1	TGCAGTGCTAGAGATCAGGAGGGGGCGAGAGGACCCCTCCACTTT	CSARDQEGARGPLHF
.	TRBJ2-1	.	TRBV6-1	TGTGCCAGCAGTGAAGACAGGGGGGGGCAGTTCTTC	CASSEDRGGQFF
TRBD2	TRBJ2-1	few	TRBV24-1	TGTGCCACCAGCGGGGGGTCCTGGGCCTACAATGAGCAGTTCTTC	CATSGGSWAYNEQFF
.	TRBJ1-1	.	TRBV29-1	TGCAGCGTGGTGGGCAGGCCGAACACTGAAGCTTTCTTT	CSVVGRPNTEAFF
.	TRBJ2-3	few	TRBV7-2	TGTGCCAGCAGCCCGGACTTTTTCACAGATACGCAGTATTTT	CASSPDFFTDTQYF
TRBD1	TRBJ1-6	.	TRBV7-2	TGTGCCAGCAGCCCCCGTCTCAGGGGGAATAATTCACCCCTCCACTTT	CASSPRLRGNNSPLHF
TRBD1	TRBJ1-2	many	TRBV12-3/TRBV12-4	TGTGCCAGCAGCCCGACAGGGGCAGCCTATGGCTACACCTTC	CASSPTGAAYGYTF
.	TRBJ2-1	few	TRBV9	TGTGCCAGCAGCGTACAGGGGCCTTACGATGAGCAGTTCTTC	CASSVQGPYDEQFF
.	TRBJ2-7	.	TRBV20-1	TGCAGTGCTACTTCCGGGACCCAAGACTACGAGCAGTACTTC	CSATSGTQDYEQYF
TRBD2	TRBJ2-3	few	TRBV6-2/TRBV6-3	TGTGCCAGCAGGCCCCTTCGACTAGCGGGAGTGGGTGAAGATACGCAGTATTTT	CASRPLRLAGVGEDTQYF
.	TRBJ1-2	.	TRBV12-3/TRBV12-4	TGTGCCAGCAGTTTAAGGGACACAAACTATGGCTACACCTTC	CASSLRDTNYGYTF
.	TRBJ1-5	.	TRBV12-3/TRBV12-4	TGTGCCAGCAGGGGGGGGGCGAGAAATCAGCCCCAGCATTTT	CASRGGARNQPQHF
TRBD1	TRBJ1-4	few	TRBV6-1	TGTGCCAGCAGTCCCGGGACAGGGGCAATTAAACTGTTTTTT	CASSPGTGAIKLFF
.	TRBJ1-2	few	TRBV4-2	TGTGCCAGCAGCCAAGACCTCGGCGGGCACTATGGCTACACCTTC	CASSQDLGGHYGYTF
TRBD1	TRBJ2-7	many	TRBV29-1	TGCAGCGTTGAACCCGGGACAGGTGCCTACGAGCAGTACTTC	CSVEPGTGAYEQYF
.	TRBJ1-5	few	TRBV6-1	TGTGCCAGCCTTATCAGGGAGGATCAGCCCCAGCATTTT	CASLIREDQPQHF
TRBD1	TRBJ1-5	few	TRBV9	TGTGCCAGCAGCGTAGGTGATGGACAGGGGAATCAGCCCCAGCATTTT	CASSVGDGQGNQPQHF
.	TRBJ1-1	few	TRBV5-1	TGCGCCAGCAGCCGGGCGGCAGGCCCTATGAACACTGAAGCTTTCTTT	CASSRAAGPMNTEAFF
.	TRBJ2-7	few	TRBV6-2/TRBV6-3	TGTGCCAGCAGTTACTCGACAAGCCTGGCCTACGAGCAGTACTTC	CASSYSTSLAYEQYF